The 29 T cell receptor beta chains in this list originate from one sample, sequenced in a study of control samples from healthy donors and cancer patients. The repertoire was sequenced with immunoSEQ multiplex PCR; TCRdb's copy has only in-frame clones and lacks some. The table includes 30,000 or so clones, about 85% detected once. The sequenced sample was formalin-fixed, paraffin-embedded tissue. All receptors derive from a female donor with melanoma.

The chain employs TRBV2 and TRBJ2-7, with a possible D match to TRBD1 (6 bases). The V gene's germline CDR1 is SNHLY and CDR2 FYNNEI. The CDR3 consists of 15 residues. Trimming cost V 7 bases and J 1 base, with 17 bases left between them. CDR3 protein: CASTLIPQGSYEQYF. CDR3 coding DNA: TGTGCCAGCACGCTGATCCCCCAGGGGTCCTACGAGCAGTACTTC.

The chain has TRBV19 and TRBJ2-7, with TRBD1 identical over 9 bases. Trimming took 5 bases from V and 0 from J; bases not matched to a gene: 5. This CDR3 contains 15 residues. Germline CDR1 and CDR2: LNHDA and SQIVND (reference sequence). In DNA form, the CDR3 reads TGTGCCAGTAGTCCTATACAGGGGGCCTCCTACGAGCAGTACTTC. Amino acids: CASSPIQGASYEQYF. Based on the CDR3 plus reference TRBV19 and TRBJ2-7, the full variable domain is DGGITQSPKYLFRKEGQNVTLSCEQNLNHDAMYWYRQDPGQGLRLIYYSQIVNDFQKGDIAEGYSVSREKKESFPLTVTSAQKNPTAFYLCASSPIQGASYEQYFGPGTRLTVT.

This sequence joins TRBV18 and TRBJ1-6, with D possibly matching TRBD1 (6 bases). Germline V lookup: CDR1 KGHSH, CDR2 LQKENI. Trimming pared 5 bases from V and 10 bases from J, leaving 18 bases between. CDR3 length: 15 residues. The CDR3 reads CASSSHGGGRSPLHF. In DNA, the CDR3 is TGTGCCAGCTCATCGCACGGGGGCGGCCGATCACCCCTCCACTTT.

This chain connects TRBV29-1 to TRBJ1-2; 7 bases match TRBD1. The CDR3 is 13 amino acids. Per germline, CDR1 SQVTM and CDR2 ANQGSEA. V shed 7 bases, J shed 0 bases, and the junction held 5 bases outside the gene matches. The CDR3 sequence is CSARDRANYGYTF. The DNA of the CDR3 is TGCAGCGCTAGAGACAGGGCTAACTATGGCTACACCTTC.

This chain connects TRBV6-5 to TRBJ2-7; 8 positions match TRBD1. CDR3 length: 14 amino acids. With 5 bases clipped from V and 0 bases from J, the junction kept 3 bases outside the gene matches. Germline CDR1 and CDR2: MNHEY and SVGAGI. CDR3 nucleotide sequence: TGTGCCAGCAGTAGGGACAGGAGCTCCTACGAGCAGTACTTC. It encodes CASSRDRSSYEQYF.

DNA for the CDR3: TGTGCCAGCAGCTGGGCGTTTGGACACATCACGGGCTCACCCCTCCACTTT. Translation gives CASSWAFGHITGSPLHF. This sequence joins TRBV5-4 and TRBJ1-6; possible D gene TRBD1, 5 bases. V was trimmed by 3 bases and J by 10 bases, leaving 23 bases between them. The CDR3 runs to 17 residues. CDR1 is SGHNT and CDR2 is YYREEE in the germline V gene (reference sequence).

This sequence joins TRBV3-1 (or the pseudogene TRBV3-2) and TRBJ2-1; 12 bases fit TRBD2. This CDR3 is 16 amino acids long. From germline, CDR1 is LGHDT and CDR2 YNNKEL (reference sequence). Trimming took 4 bases from V and 6 from J; bases not matched to a gene: 7. Written as DNA, the CDR3 is TGTGCCAGCAGCCTTGGGACTAGCGGGTTCAGCAATGAGCAGTTCTTC. Translating gives CASSLGTSGFSNEQFF.

The chain joins TRBV12-3 or TRBV12-4 to TRBJ1-1, with D unclear. V lost 7 bases and J 6 bases, leaving 15 bases between the germline ends. The CDR3 is 13 amino acids. This CDR3 is CASIGRDYAEAFF. In DNA form, the CDR3 reads TGTGCCAGCATCGGACGGGATTACGCTGAAGCTTTCTTT.

CDR3 sequence (DNA): TGTGCCAGCAGTGATCCGACTTTGGGCCCTGAAGCTTTCTTT. Translation gives CASSDPTLGPEAFF. This sequence joins TRBV6-1 and TRBJ1-1, with D unclear. Germline loops: CDR1 MNHNS, CDR2 SASEGT. The V end was cut by 3 bases, the J end by 6 bases, with 14 bases between. The CDR3 sequence is 14 residues long.

A few counts support this clone. This chain uses TRBV12-3 or TRBV12-4 with TRBJ2-2; D call uncertain. V dropped 6 bases and J dropped 5 bases, with 7 bases sitting between them. This CDR3 has 12 residues. The DNA of the CDR3 is TGTGCCAGCAGCTGGCTTACCGGGGAGCTGTTTTTT. This encodes CASSWLTGELFF.

V usage is TRBV19 and J usage is TRBJ2-2, with a weak D call TRBD1 (6 bases). The V end was cut by 5 bases, the J end by 6 bases, with 16 bases between. Germline V gene data show CDR1 as LNHDA and CDR2 as SQIVND (reference sequence). The CDR3 spans 15 residues. This CDR3 is CASSQGSSYAGELFF. The CDR3 DNA reads TGTGCCAGTAGTCAGGGGAGTAGCTATGCCGGGGAGCTGTTTTTT. Full variable domain (missing parts from reference TRBV19 and TRBJ2-2): DGGITQSPKYLFRKEGQNVTLSCEQNLNHDAMYWYRQDPGQGLRLIYYSQIVNDFQKGDIAEGYSVSREKKESFPLTVTSAQKNPTAFYLCASSQGSSYAGELFFGEGSRLTVL.

The rearrangement joins TRBV12-3 or TRBV12-4 to TRBJ2-5; D gene uncertain. The CDR3 loop spans 11 amino acids. V lost 3 bases and J 5 bases, leaving 4 bases between the germline ends. This CDR3 is CASSFSETQYF. The DNA for the CDR3 is TGTGCCAGCAGTTTTTCCGAGACCCAGTACTTC.

The chain combines TRBV5-6 with TRBJ2-4; TRBD1 is a possible D gene (5 bases). CDR1 is SGHDT, CDR2 YYEEEE, per germline. This CDR3 region has 16 residues. Trimming pared 5 bases from V and 3 bases from J, leaving 18 bases between. For the CDR3, the DNA is TGTGCCAGCAGTATGATCTCAGGGTTTTTCAAAAACATTCAGTACTTC. It encodes CASSMISGFFKNIQYF.

This chain uses TRBV9 with TRBJ2-1; 7 bases line up with TRBD2. The V gene's germline CDR1 is SGDLS and CDR2 YYNGEE. Unmatched junction bases numbered 15, after V lost 0 bases and J lost 3 bases. The CDR3 length is 19 residues. The CDR3 DNA is TGTGCCAGCAGCGTAGGCGGGAGAGGCATAGGGGTGGGCTACAATGAGCAGTTCTTC. Translation: CASSVGGRGIGVGYNEQFF. Variable domain in full (rest from reference TRBV9 and TRBJ2-1): DSGVTQTPKHLITATGQRVTLRCSPRSGDLSVYWYQQSLDQGLQFLIQYYNGEERAKGNILERFSAQQFPDLHSELNLSSLELGDSALYFCASSVGGRGIGVGYNEQFFGPGTRLTVL.

The chain employs TRBV27 and TRBJ1-6; D gene ambiguous. Per the germline V gene, CDR1 is MNHEY and CDR2 is SMNVEV (reference sequence). V lost 7 bases to trimming and J lost 7 bases, with 20 bases between them. This CDR3 is 16 amino acids long. The CDR3, as DNA: TGTGCCAGCACCACCTCCCGGGCAGGCTGGAATTCACCCCTCCACTTT. Its protein product is CASTTSRAGWNSPLHF.

The V call is TRBV14, the J call TRBJ1-1, with D possibly TRBD1 on 5 matching bases. CDR1 SGHDN and CDR2 FVKESK come from the germline V gene. The CDR3 length is 12 residues. V dropped 0 bases and J dropped 11 bases, with 10 bases sitting between them. DNA of the CDR3: TGTGCCAGCAGCCAAGATTGGGGGGAGGCTTTCTTT. It specifies CASSQDWGEAFF.

The V call is TRBV6-1, the J call TRBJ1-2, with D perhaps TRBD1 (5 bases). Germline CDR1 is MNHNS and CDR2 is SASEGT. This CDR3 has 13 amino acids. Trimming shortened V by 2 bases and J by 6 bases, and 10 bases separated the two germline ends. CDR3 loop: CASSEQGGDGYTF. Here the CDR3 DNA reads TGTGCCAGCAGTGAACAGGGAGGAGATGGCTACACCTTC.

V is TRBV11-3 and J is TRBJ2-3; the D gene could be TRBD1 or TRBD2 (5 bases each). The V end lost 1 base, the J end lost 6 bases, and 20 bases lay between the germline ends. There are 17 residues in the CDR3. The V gene's germline CDR1 is SGHNT and CDR2 YENEEA. The CDR3 DNA follows: TGTGCCAGCAGCTTAGGAGTACACTGGGAAGGGACGGATACGCAGTATTTT. Translated: CASSLGVHWEGTDTQYF.

The chain uses TRBV6-1 and TRBJ1-2, with D maybe TRBD1 (5 bases). The CDR3 contains 15 residues. CDR1 MNHNS and CDR2 SASEGT come from the germline V gene. Deletions cut 3 bases from V and 0 bases from J, with 11 bases between. Here the CDR3 DNA reads TGTGCCAGCAGTGAGGGGACGGCAACTAACTATGGCTACACCTTC. This translates into CASSEGTATNYGYTF.

V and J are TRBV5-1 and TRBJ1-6; tentatively, D is TRBD1 (5 bases). From germline, CDR1 is SGHRS and CDR2 YFSETQ. The CDR3 consists of 14 residues. With 4 bases removed from V and 7 bases from J, the gap between germline ends came to 12 bases. CDR3 in amino acids: CASSPDRTNSPLHF. The CDR3 DNA reads as TGCGCCAGCAGCCCCGACAGAACCAATTCACCCCTCCACTTT.

CDR3 sequence: CASSGQEGGPQHF. The CDR3 DNA follows: TGTGCCAGCAGCGGACAGGAGGGGGGCCCCCAGCATTTT. V and J are TRBV7-6 and TRBJ1-5; 7 bases align to TRBD1. V lost 5 bases, J lost 10 bases, and 8 bases stayed unmatched. Germline-derived CDR1 and CDR2 are SGHVS and FNYEAQ. The CDR3 length is 13 residues.

The V and J genes are TRBV7-9 and TRBJ1-1, with 8 bases that match TRBD1. This CDR3 region has 17 residues. V lost 5 bases to trimming and J lost 0 bases; unmatched junction nucleotides: 11. The germline CDR1 and CDR2 sequences are SEHNR and FQNEAQ (reference sequence). CDR3 sequence: CASSTGQGWDMNTEAFF. In DNA, the CDR3 is TGTGCCAGCAGCACCGGACAGGGTTGGGACATGAACACTGAAGCTTTCTTT.

The V gene is TRBV14, the J gene TRBJ1-1; D unclear. The CDR3 sequence is 13 residues long. Per germline, CDR1 SGHDN and CDR2 FVKESK. V lost 1 base, J lost 5 bases, and 8 bases lay in between. The DNA for the CDR3 is TGTGCCAGCAGCCAAGTATGGGGTACTGAAGCTTTCTTT. Its translation is CASSQVWGTEAFF.

The chain couples TRBV4-1 to TRBJ1-1; D not certain. Per the germline V gene, CDR1 is MGHRA and CDR2 is YSYEKL. This CDR3 has 16 residues. V was trimmed by 4 bases and J by 2 bases, leaving 17 bases between them. The CDR3 sequence is CASSPRPASSNTEAFF. The CDR3 DNA is TGCGCCAGCAGCCCCCGCCCGGCCAGTTCAAACACTGAAGCTTTCTTT.

The rearrangement uses TRBV20-1 and TRBJ1-2; D is undetermined. The CDR3 runs to 12 residues. The V end lost 3 bases, the J end lost 4 bases, and 9 bases lay between the germline ends. Germline-derived CDR1 and CDR2 are DFQATT and SNEGSKA (reference sequence). In DNA form, the CDR3 reads TGCAGTGCTAGTCCCCAGTTCTATGGCTACACCTTC. Its protein product is CSASPQFYGYTF.

The J gene is TRBJ1-4, the V gene TRBV30; D ambiguous. CDR1 GTSNPN and CDR2 SVGIG come from the germline V gene (reference sequence). The ends were cut back, 3 bases at V and 0 bases at J, with 14 bases in the middle. The length of the CDR3 is 16 residues. The CDR3 reads CAWRGKGSATNEKLFF. The CDR3 DNA reads as TGTGCCTGGAGAGGTAAAGGCAGTGCAACTAATGAAAAACTGTTTTTT.

The chain carries TRBV4-3 and TRBJ2-6; possibly TRBD2 for D (5 bases). The CDR3 length is 14 residues. CDR1 LGHNA and CDR2 YSLEER come from the germline V gene. V dropped 6 bases and J dropped 2 bases, with 8 bases sitting between them. CDR3 sequence: CASSALAGANVLTF. The CDR3, as DNA: TGCGCCAGCAGTGCACTAGCTGGGGCCAACGTCCTGACTTTC.

The rearrangement links TRBV6-2 or TRBV6-3 to TRBJ1-2, with 11 bases that match TRBD1. V shed 4 bases, J shed 7 bases, and the junction held 8 bases outside the gene matches. The germline V gene encodes CDR1 MNHEY and CDR2 SVGEGT. The CDR3 has 15 amino acids. The CDR3 sequence is CASSSWTGGLGGYTF. The CDR3 nucleotides are TGTGCCAGCAGTTCGTGGACAGGGGGCCTTGGTGGCTACACCTTC.

CDR3 loop: CASRPGTAVTGELFF. For the CDR3, the DNA is TGTGCCAGCAGACCTGGGACAGCTGTCACCGGGGAGCTGTTTTTT. This rearrangement joins TRBV6-5 to TRBJ2-2; 7 bases are a match to TRBD1. Germline assignment: CDR1 MNHEY and CDR2 SVGAGI. The CDR3 has 15 amino acids. Losses at the gene ends were 6 bases for V and 4 bases for J; bases not matched to a gene: 8.